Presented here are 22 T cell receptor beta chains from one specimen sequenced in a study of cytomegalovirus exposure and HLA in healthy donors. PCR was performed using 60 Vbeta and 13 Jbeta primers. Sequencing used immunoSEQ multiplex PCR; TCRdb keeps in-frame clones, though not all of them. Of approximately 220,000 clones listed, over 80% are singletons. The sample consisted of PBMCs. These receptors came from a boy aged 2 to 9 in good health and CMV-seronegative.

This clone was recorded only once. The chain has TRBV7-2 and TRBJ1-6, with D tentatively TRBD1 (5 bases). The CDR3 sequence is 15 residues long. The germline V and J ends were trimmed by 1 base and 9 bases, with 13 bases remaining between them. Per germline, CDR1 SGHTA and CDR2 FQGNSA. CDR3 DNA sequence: TGTGCCAGCAGCTTAGTAGTCTGGGGCGGTTCACCCCTCCACTTT. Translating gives CASSLVVWGGSPLHF.

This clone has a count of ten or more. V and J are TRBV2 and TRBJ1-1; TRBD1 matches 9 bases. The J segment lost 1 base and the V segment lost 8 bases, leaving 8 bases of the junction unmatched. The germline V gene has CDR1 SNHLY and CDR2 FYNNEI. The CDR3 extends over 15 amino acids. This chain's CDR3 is CASREQGASNTEAFF. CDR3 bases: TGTGCCAGCCGGGAACAGGGGGCCTCGAACACTGAAGCTTTCTTT. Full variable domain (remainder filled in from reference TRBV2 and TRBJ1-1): EPEVTQTPSHQVTQMGQEVILRCVPISNHLYFYWYRQILGQKVEFLVSFYNNEISEKSEIFDDQFSVERPDGSNFTLKIRSTKLEDSAMYFCASREQGASNTEAFFGQGTRLTVV.

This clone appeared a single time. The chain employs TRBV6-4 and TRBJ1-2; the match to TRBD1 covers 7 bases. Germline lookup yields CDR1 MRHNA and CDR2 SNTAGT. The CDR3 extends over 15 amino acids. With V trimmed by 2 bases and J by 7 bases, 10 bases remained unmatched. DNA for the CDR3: TGTGCCAGCAGTGACGTGACAGGGCCAGAGGTTGGCTACACCTTC. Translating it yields CASSDVTGPEVGYTF.

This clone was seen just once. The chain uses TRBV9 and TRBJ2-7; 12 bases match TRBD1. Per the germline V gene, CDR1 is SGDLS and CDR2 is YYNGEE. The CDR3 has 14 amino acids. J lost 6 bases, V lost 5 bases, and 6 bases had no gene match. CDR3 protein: CASSDRDRGPEQYF. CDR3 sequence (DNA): TGTGCCAGCAGTGACCGGGACAGGGGGCCCGAGCAGTACTTC.

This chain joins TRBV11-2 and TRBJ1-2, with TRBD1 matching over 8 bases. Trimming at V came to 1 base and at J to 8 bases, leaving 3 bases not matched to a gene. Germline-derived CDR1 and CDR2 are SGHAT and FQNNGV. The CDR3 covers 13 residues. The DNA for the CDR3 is TGTGCCAGCAGCTTAGGGACAGGGCAAGGCTACACCTTC. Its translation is CASSLGTGQGYTF.

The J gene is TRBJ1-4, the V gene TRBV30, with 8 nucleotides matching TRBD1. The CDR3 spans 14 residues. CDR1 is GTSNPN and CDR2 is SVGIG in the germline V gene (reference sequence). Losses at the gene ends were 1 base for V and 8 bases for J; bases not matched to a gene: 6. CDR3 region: CAWSEDRGYEKLFF. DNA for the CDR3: TGTGCCTGGAGTGAAGACAGGGGCTACGAAAAACTGTTTTTT.

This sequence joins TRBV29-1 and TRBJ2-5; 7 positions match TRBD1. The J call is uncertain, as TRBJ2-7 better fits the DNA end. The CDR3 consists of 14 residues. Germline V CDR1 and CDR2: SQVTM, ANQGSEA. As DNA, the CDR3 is TGCAGCGTTGAGGACAGGCTCTCAACCTACGAGCAGTACTTC. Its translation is CSVEDRLSTYEQYF.

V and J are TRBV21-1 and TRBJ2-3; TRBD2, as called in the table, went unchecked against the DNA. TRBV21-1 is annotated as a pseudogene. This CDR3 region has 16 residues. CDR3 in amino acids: CASIQTSGRPTDTQYF. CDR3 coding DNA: TGTGCCAGCATACAAACTAGCGGGAGACCCACAGATACGCAGTATTTT.

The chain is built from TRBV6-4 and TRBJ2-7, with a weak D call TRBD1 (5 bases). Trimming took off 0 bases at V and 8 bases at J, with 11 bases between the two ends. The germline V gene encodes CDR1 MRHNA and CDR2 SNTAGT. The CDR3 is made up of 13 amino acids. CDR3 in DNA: TGTGCCAGCAGTGACTCGACCCCAGGGAAGCAGTACTTC. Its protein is CASSDSTPGKQYF.

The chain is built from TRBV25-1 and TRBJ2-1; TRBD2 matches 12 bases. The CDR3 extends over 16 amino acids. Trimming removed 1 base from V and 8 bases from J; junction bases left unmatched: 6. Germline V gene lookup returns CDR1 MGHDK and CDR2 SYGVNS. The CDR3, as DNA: TGTGCCAGCAGTGAATCTAGCGGGGGGGCCACGTATGAGCAGTTCTTC. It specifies CASSESSGGATYEQFF.

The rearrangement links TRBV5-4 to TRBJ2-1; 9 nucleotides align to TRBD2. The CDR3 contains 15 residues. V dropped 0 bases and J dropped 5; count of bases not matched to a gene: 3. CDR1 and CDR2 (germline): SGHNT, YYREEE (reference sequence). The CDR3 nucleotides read TGTGCCAGCAGCTTGGATAGCGGGGGAGACAATGAGCAGTTCTTC. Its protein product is CASSLDSGGDNEQFF. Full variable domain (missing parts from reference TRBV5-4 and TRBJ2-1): ETGVTQSPTHLIKTRGQQVTLRCSSQSGHNTVSWYQQALGQGPQFIFQYYREEENGRGNFPPRFSGLQFPNYSSELNVNALELDDSALYLCASSLDSGGDNEQFFGPGTRLTVL.

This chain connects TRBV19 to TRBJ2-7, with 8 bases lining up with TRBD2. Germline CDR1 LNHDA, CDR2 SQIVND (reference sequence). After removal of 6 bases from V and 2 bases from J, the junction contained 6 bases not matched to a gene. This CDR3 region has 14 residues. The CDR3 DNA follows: TGTGCCAGTAGCCAAGGGGGACTAGCCTACGAGCAGTACTTC. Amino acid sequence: CASSQGGLAYEQYF.

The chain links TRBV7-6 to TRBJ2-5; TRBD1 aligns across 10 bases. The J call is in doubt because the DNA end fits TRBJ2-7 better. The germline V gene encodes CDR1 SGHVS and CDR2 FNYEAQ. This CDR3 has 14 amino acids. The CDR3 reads CASTLGQGAYEQYF. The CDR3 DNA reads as TGTGCCAGCACCCTTGGACAGGGGGCCTACGAGCAGTACTTC.

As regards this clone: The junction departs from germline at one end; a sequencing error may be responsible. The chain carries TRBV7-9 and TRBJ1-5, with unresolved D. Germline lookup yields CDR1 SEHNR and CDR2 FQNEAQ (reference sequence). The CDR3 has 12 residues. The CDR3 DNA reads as TGTTCCAGCAGCTTAGGAGGGTCGCCCCAGCATTTT. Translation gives CSSSLGGSPQHF. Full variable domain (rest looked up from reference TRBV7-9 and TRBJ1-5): DTGVSQNPRHKITKRGQNVTFRCDPISEHNRLYWYRQTLGQGPEFLTYFQNEAQLEKSRLLSDRFSAERPKGSFSTLEIQRTEQGDSAMYLCSSSLGGSPQHFGDGTRLSIL.

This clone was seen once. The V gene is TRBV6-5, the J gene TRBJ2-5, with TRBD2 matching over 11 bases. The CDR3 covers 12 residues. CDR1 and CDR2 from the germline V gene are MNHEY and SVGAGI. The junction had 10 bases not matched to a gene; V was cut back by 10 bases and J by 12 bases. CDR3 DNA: TGTGCCACCGGGGTAGCGGGGGGGCCGGAGTACTTC. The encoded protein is CATGVAGGPEYF.

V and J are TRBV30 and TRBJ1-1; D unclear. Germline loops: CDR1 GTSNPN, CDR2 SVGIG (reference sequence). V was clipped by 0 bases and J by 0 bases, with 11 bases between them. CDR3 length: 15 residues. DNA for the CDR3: TGTGCCTGGAGTGTGGTCCTGGGCCTGAACACTGAAGCTTTCTTT. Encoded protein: CAWSVVLGLNTEAFF.

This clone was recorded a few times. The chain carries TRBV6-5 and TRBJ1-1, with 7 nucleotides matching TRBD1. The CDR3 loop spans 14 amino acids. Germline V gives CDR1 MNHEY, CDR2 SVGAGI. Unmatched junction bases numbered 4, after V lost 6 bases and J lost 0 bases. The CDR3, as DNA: TGTGCCAGCAGGTCAGGGGGTATGAACACTGAAGCTTTCTTT. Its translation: CASRSGGMNTEAFF.

CDR3 coding DNA: TGCGCCAGCAGCTTGGAGGGGGAATATGGCTACACCTTC. It is translated as CASSLEGEYGYTF. V usage is TRBV5-1 and J usage is TRBJ1-2; maybe TRBD1 (6 bases). V lost 0 bases, J lost 5 bases, and 8 bases lay in between. Germline V gives CDR1 SGHRS, CDR2 YFSETQ. The length of the CDR3 is 13 residues.

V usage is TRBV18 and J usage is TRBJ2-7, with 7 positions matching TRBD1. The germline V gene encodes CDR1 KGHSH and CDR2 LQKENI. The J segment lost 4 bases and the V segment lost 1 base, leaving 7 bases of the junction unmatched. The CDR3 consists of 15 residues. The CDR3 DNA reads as TGTGCCAGCTCACCACGACAGGGATGGGATTACGAGCAGTACTTC. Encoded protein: CASSPRQGWDYEQYF.

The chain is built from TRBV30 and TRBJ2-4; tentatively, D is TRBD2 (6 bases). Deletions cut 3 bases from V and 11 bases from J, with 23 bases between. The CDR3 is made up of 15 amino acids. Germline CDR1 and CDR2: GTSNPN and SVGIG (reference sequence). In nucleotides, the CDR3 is TGTGCCTGGAGCCCACCTTCGAGGGAGGCCTCCTTTCAGTACTTC. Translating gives CAWSPPSREASFQYF.

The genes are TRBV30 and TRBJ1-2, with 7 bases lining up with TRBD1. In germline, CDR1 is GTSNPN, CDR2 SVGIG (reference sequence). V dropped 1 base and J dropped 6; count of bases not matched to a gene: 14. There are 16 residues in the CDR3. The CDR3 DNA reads TGTGCCTGGAGTGAGAGGGGGCTGTTTTTCGGGGATGGCTACACCTTC. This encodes CAWSERGLFFGDGYTF.

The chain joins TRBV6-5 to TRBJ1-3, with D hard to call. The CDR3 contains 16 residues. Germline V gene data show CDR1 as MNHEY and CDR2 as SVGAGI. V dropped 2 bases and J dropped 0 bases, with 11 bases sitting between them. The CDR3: CASSYGSPDSGNTIYF. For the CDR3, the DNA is TGTGCCAGCAGTTACGGGAGCCCCGACTCTGGAAACACCATATATTTT.